This TCR beta chain was recorded in a study of immune characterization of retroperitoneal liposarcoma. MiXCR, applied by TCRdb to the PCR reads, yields one record per CDR3 protein. The sample shows around 7,000 distinct CDR3 sequences, around 29% of them seen only once. The CDR3 length is 14 residues. The J segment lost 4 bases and the V segment lost 6 bases, leaving 5 bases of the junction unmatched. The rearrangement uses TRBV12-3 or TRBV12-4 and TRBJ2-7; 11 bases match TRBD1. This sequence originates from a male donor with retroperitoneal liposarcoma. The sequencing sample was made of blood. The CDR3: CASSPGQGGYEQYF. The DNA of the CDR3 is TGTGCCAGCAGCCCGGGACAGGGGGGATACGAGCAGTACTTC.